Listed below are T cell receptor beta chains from one sample, sequenced in a study of CD8 T cells in ankylosing spondylitis. TCRdb processed the 5' RACE reads anew with MiXCR; each CDR3 protein has one entry. Of about 210,000 distinct CDR3 sequences in the sample, roughly 8.2% are singletons; the top ten hold 4.8%. Sequences were obtained from blood, either unsorted or a sorted T cell fraction (not recorded which). The receptors shown here come from a female donor with ankylosing spondylitis or in good health (not recorded which). CDR3s include the opening cysteine and the closing phenylalanine or tryptophan. The order of the fields is J gene, V gene, clone size, D gene, CDR3 protein, CDR3 DNA. A D gene is named only where the DNA matches it firmly. Expanded clones get a size class; other rows say once, few or many, or leave the size out.

J gene: TRBJ2-7
V gene: TRBV20-1
clone size: many
D gene: .
CDR3 protein: CSAPHMYEQYF
CDR3 DNA: TGCAGTGCTCCCCACATGTACGAGCAGTACTTC

J gene: TRBJ2-2
V gene: TRBV4-3
clone size: many
D gene: TRBD2
CDR3 protein: CASSRSGQGTSGSYTGELFF
CDR3 DNA: TGCGCCAGCAGCCGATCGGGACAAGGGACTAGCGGGAGCTACACCGGGGAGCTGTTTTTT

J gene: TRBJ1-4
V gene: TRBV5-5
clone size: many
D gene: .
CDR3 protein: CASSFHSYGEEKLFF
CDR3 DNA: TGTGCCAGCAGCTTTCACAGCTACGGAGAGGAAAAACTGTTTTTT

J gene: TRBJ2-7
V gene: TRBV7-2
clone size: many
D gene: .
CDR3 protein: CASSLEYRSSYEQYF
CDR3 DNA: TGTGCCAGCAGCTTAGAGTACCGGAGCTCCTACGAGCAGTACTTC

J gene: TRBJ1-5
V gene: TRBV2
clone size: many
D gene: .
CDR3 protein: CASSEEQGRADQPQHF
CDR3 DNA: TGTGCCAGCAGTGAAGAACAGGGCAGGGCTGATCAGCCCCAGCATTTT

J gene: TRBJ2-7
V gene: TRBV6-5
clone size: many
D gene: TRBD1
CDR3 protein: CASSSDYRGRSYEQYF
CDR3 DNA: TGTGCCAGCAGTTCCGATTACAGGGGCCGTTCCTACGAGCAGTACTTC

J gene: TRBJ2-7
V gene: TRBV24-1
clone size: many
D gene: TRBD1
CDR3 protein: CATSDPGQGSGEQYF
CDR3 DNA: TGTGCCACCAGTGATCCGGGACAGGGTTCGGGAGAGCAGTACTTC

J gene: TRBJ2-3
V gene: TRBV7-9
clone size: few
D gene: .
CDR3 protein: CASSSPEAWDTQYF
CDR3 DNA: TGTGCCAGCAGCTCGCCTGAAGCCTGGGATACGCAGTATTTT

J gene: TRBJ2-4
V gene: TRBV9
clone size: many
D gene: TRBD2
CDR3 protein: CASSPSGHIQYF
CDR3 DNA: TGTGCCAGCAGCCCTAGCGGCCACATTCAGTACTTC

J gene: TRBJ1-5
V gene: TRBV10-3
clone size: many
D gene: .
CDR3 protein: CAISETISNQPQHF
CDR3 DNA: TGTGCCATCAGTGAGACCATAAGCAATCAGCCCCAGCATTTT

J gene: TRBJ2-1
V gene: TRBV11-2
clone size: many
D gene: .
CDR3 protein: CASSQPIQGPRVRNEQFF
CDR3 DNA: TGTGCCAGCAGCCAACCTATACAAGGACCCAGGGTACGTAATGAGCAGTTCTTC

J gene: TRBJ1-1
V gene: TRBV6-5
clone size: many
D gene: .
CDR3 protein: CASSYEGRYTEAFF
CDR3 DNA: TGTGCCAGCAGTTACGAGGGACGGTACACTGAAGCTTTCTTT

J gene: TRBJ2-2
V gene: TRBV28
clone size: many
D gene: TRBD2
CDR3 protein: CASSPLRGVGELFF
CDR3 DNA: TGTGCCAGCAGTCCCCTGCGGGGGGTAGGGGAGCTGTTTTTT

J gene: TRBJ2-5
V gene: TRBV7-8
clone size: many
D gene: TRBD1
CDR3 protein: CASSLRQGETQYF
CDR3 DNA: TGTGCCAGCAGCTTACGACAGGGTGAGACCCAGTACTTC

J gene: TRBJ2-1
V gene: TRBV7-3
clone size: many
D gene: TRBD2
CDR3 protein: CASSLRGGGWNEQFF
CDR3 DNA: TGTGCCAGCAGCTTAAGGGGGGGAGGTTGGAATGAGCAGTTCTTC

J gene: TRBJ1-1
V gene: TRBV29-1
clone size: many
D gene: TRBD1
CDR3 protein: CSVALGGQETEAFF
CDR3 DNA: TGCAGCGTTGCCCTAGGGGGACAGGAGACTGAAGCTTTCTTT

J gene: TRBJ1-4
V gene: TRBV5-1
clone size: many
D gene: .
CDR3 protein: CASSPWTANNEKLFF
CDR3 DNA: TGCGCCAGCAGCCCATGGACAGCCAATAATGAAAAACTGTTTTTT

J gene: TRBJ1-4
V gene: TRBV2
clone size: many
D gene: .
CDR3 protein: CASIRENGKLFF
CDR3 DNA: TGTGCCAGCATACGGGAAAACGGAAAACTGTTTTTT

J gene: TRBJ2-7
V gene: TRBV6-2/TRBV6-3
clone size: many
D gene: .
CDR3 protein: CASTLGRRGGEQYF
CDR3 DNA: TGTGCCAGCACCCTGGGCCGCCGGGGAGGCGAGCAGTACTTC

J gene: TRBJ1-5
V gene: TRBV5-5
clone size: .
D gene: TRBD1
CDR3 protein: CASSLAPGQGNQPQHF
CDR3 DNA: TGTGCCAGCAGCTTGGCCCCGGGACAGGGGAATCAGCCCCAGCATTTT

J gene: TRBJ2-7
V gene: TRBV27
clone size: many
D gene: .
CDR3 protein: CASSSTPSAGSGSYEQYF
CDR3 DNA: TGTGCCAGCAGTTCTACCCCCTCGGCAGGGAGTGGGTCCTACGAGCAGTACTTC

J gene: TRBJ2-7
V gene: TRBV3-1
clone size: many
D gene: .
CDR3 protein: CASSQDLAGREQYF
CDR3 DNA: TGTGCCAGCAGCCAAGATTTGGCTGGGAGGGAGCAGTACTTC

J gene: TRBJ1-2
V gene: TRBV6-2/TRBV6-3
clone size: many
D gene: .
CDR3 protein: CASSEGGGRYGYTF
CDR3 DNA: TGTGCCAGCAGCGAGGGGGGCGGCCGCTATGGCTACACCTTC

J gene: TRBJ2-1
V gene: TRBV10-2
clone size: many
D gene: TRBD1
CDR3 protein: CASSEYRGNEQFF
CDR3 DNA: TGCGCCAGCAGTGAGTACAGGGGGAATGAGCAGTTCTTC

J gene: TRBJ1-1
V gene: TRBV5-5
clone size: many
D gene: .
CDR3 protein: CASSLAGTRGREAFF
CDR3 DNA: TGTGCCAGCAGCTTGGCGGGTACCAGAGGGCGAGAAGCTTTCTTT

J gene: TRBJ1-2
V gene: TRBV6-1
clone size: many
D gene: .
CDR3 protein: CASSLGVFNYGYTF
CDR3 DNA: TGTGCCAGCAGTCTCGGGGTTTTTAACTATGGCTACACCTTC

J gene: TRBJ2-2
V gene: TRBV7-2
clone size: .
D gene: TRBD1
CDR3 protein: CASSLHRDSNTGELFF
CDR3 DNA: TGTGCCAGCAGCTTACACCGGGACAGTAACACCGGGGAGCTGTTTTTT

J gene: TRBJ2-2
V gene: TRBV28
clone size: many
D gene: TRBD2
CDR3 protein: CASSFWEGQDTGELFF
CDR3 DNA: TGTGCCAGCAGTTTCTGGGAGGGGCAGGACACCGGGGAGCTGTTTTTT

J gene: TRBJ2-1
V gene: TRBV29-1
clone size: few
D gene: TRBD2
CDR3 protein: CSVRGLANEQFF
CDR3 DNA: TGCAGCGTTAGGGGACTAGCGAATGAGCAGTTCTTC

J gene: TRBJ2-1
V gene: TRBV20-1
clone size: .
D gene: .
CDR3 protein: CSAHGSSYNEQFF
CDR3 DNA: TGCAGTGCCCATGGCAGCTCCTACAATGAGCAGTTCTTC

J gene: TRBJ2-3
V gene: TRBV6-5
clone size: few
D gene: .
CDR3 protein: CASSYQGLDTQYF
CDR3 DNA: TGTGCCAGCAGTTACCAGGGTCTGGATACGCAGTATTTT

J gene: TRBJ2-3
V gene: TRBV10-3
clone size: many
D gene: .
CDR3 protein: CAIALTKDTQYF
CDR3 DNA: TGTGCCATCGCTTTGACGAAAGATACGCAGTATTTT

J gene: TRBJ2-5
V gene: TRBV5-4
clone size: many
D gene: .
CDR3 protein: CASSLDSRPETQYF
CDR3 DNA: TGTGCCAGCAGCTTGGATAGTCGTCCGGAGACCCAGTACTTC

J gene: TRBJ2-3
V gene: TRBV6-1
clone size: .
D gene: TRBD1
CDR3 protein: CASTKQGANTDTQYF
CDR3 DNA: TGTGCCAGCACCAAACAGGGGGCGAACACAGATACGCAGTATTTT

J gene: TRBJ2-2
V gene: TRBV11-3
clone size: many
D gene: TRBD1
CDR3 protein: CASSPGTGASGTGELFF
CDR3 DNA: TGTGCCAGCAGCCCCGGGACAGGGGCGTCGGGGACCGGGGAGCTGTTTTTT

J gene: TRBJ1-2
V gene: TRBV15
clone size: many
D gene: .
CDR3 protein: CATSRRIQGYGYTF
CDR3 DNA: TGTGCCACCAGCAGAAGGATCCAGGGATATGGCTACACCTTC

J gene: TRBJ2-5
V gene: TRBV29-1
clone size: many
D gene: .
CDR3 protein: CSVDTGGSSGTQYF
CDR3 DNA: TGCAGCGTTGATACAGGCGGTTCAAGCGGGACCCAGTACTTC

J gene: TRBJ2-5
V gene: TRBV20-1
clone size: many
D gene: .
CDR3 protein: CSATSRRIQETQYF
CDR3 DNA: TGCAGTGCAACCTCCCGACGGATCCAAGAGACCCAGTACTTC

J gene: TRBJ1-1
V gene: TRBV6-2/TRBV6-3
clone size: many
D gene: .
CDR3 protein: CASSAGSNTEAFF
CDR3 DNA: TGTGCCAGCAGTGCGGGATCTAACACTGAAGCTTTCTTT

J gene: TRBJ2-7
V gene: TRBV3-1
clone size: many
D gene: .
CDR3 protein: CASSRDSSSGYEQYF
CDR3 DNA: TGTGCCAGCAGCCGGGACTCTTCATCGGGCTACGAGCAGTACTTC

J gene: TRBJ2-1
V gene: TRBV20-1
clone size: .
D gene: .
CDR3 protein: CCARDPAPTNYNEQFF
CDR3 DNA: TGCTGTGCTAGAGATCCCGCCCCGACTAACTACAATGAGCAGTTCTTC